This entry concerns a single T cell receptor beta chain. This CDR3 contains 13 residues. Per the germline V gene, CDR1 is MDHEN and CDR2 is SYDVKM. The V end was cut by 5 bases, the J end by 4 bases, with 10 bases between. The data belong to a study of T cell changes during pregnancy in multiple sclerosis. TCRdb keeps only in-frame clones here, not all; method: immunoSEQ multiplex PCR. The data hold about 22,000 clones, with approximately 81% observed a single time. The material was CD8+ T cells from peripheral blood mononuclear cells, obtained before pregnancy. The rearrangement joins TRBV28 to TRBJ2-3; D unresolved. This clonotype originated in a female donor with multiple sclerosis, enrolled in a pregnancy study. The CDR3 sequence is CASSPRPPDTQYF. For the CDR3, the DNA is TGTGCCAGCAGTCCGAGGCCCCCAGATACGCAGTATTTT.